This T cell receptor beta chain was documented in a study of blood T cell repertoires in COVID-19. Overall study context: Material from acute and convalescent COVID-19 was sourced from the United States, Italy and Spain.

Sequencing used immunoSEQ multiplex PCR; TCRdb keeps in-frame clones, though not all of them. The repertoire includes fewer than 90,000 clones, around 87% of them detected once, and about 4% sits in the top ten. The CDR3 extends over 14 amino acids. Trimming cost V 4 bases and J 9 bases; bases outside gene matches: 7. Germline loops: CDR1 SGHDT, CDR2 YYEEEE. This sequence was found in a man in his sixties or seventies with active COVID-19. The gene calls are TRBV5-6 and TRBJ1-6, with TRBD1 identical over 7 bases. Sequences were obtained from peripheral blood. The CDR3 spells CASSNGEGASPLHF. The CDR3 nucleotides read TGTGCCAGCAGCAACGGTGAGGGGGCTTCACCCCTCCACTTT. Based on the CDR3 plus reference TRBV5-6 and TRBJ1-6, the full variable domain is DAGVTQSPTHLIKTRGQQVTLRCSPKSGHDTVSWYQQALGQGPQFIFQYYEEEERQRGNFPDRFSGHQFPNYSSELNVNALLLGDSALYLCASSNGEGASPLHFGNGTRLTVT.